The source of this TCR beta chain is a study of graft-versus-host responses after intestinal transplantation. Profiling relied on immunoSEQ multiplex PCR, and the TCRdb table lists in-frame clones only, not all of them. Here the sample spans tens of thousands of clones, 89% being singletons. With V trimmed by 5 bases and J by 4 bases, 3 bases remained unmatched. This CDR3 has 15 residues. Germline V CDR1 and CDR2: SGHTA, FQGNSA. The source is a human patient who received an intestinal transplant, so some T cells may come from the graft donor. The sequencing here drew on PBMCs, taken roughly 65 days after intestinal transplantation. V is TRBV7-2 and J is TRBJ2-1; 12 bases align to TRBD2. For the CDR3, the DNA is TGTGCCAGCAGCCGAACTAGCGGGGGGTACAATGAGCAGTTCTTC. Its translation is CASSRTSGGYNEQFF. The variable domain in full, with the rest retrieved from reference TRBV7-2 and TRBJ2-1, is GAGVSQSPSNKVTEKGKDVELRCDPISGHTALYWYRQSLGQGLEFLIYFQGNSAPDKSGLPSDRFSAERTGGSVSTLTIQRTQQEDSAVYLCASSRTSGGYNEQFFGPGTRLTVL.